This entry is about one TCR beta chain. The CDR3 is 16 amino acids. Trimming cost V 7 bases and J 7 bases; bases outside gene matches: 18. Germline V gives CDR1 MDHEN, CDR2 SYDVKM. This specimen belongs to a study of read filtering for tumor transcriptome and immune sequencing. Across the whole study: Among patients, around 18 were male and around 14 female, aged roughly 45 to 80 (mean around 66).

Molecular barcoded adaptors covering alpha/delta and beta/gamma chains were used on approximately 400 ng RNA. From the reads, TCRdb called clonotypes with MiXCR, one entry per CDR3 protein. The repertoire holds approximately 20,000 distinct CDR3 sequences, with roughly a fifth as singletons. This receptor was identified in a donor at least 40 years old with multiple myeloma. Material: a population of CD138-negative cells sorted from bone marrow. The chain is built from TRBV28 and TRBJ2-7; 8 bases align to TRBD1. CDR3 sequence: CASTERDRGRLLEQYF. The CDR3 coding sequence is TGTGCCAGCACCGAAAGAGACAGGGGTCGGCTCTTGGAGCAGTACTTC.